This T cell receptor (beta chain) was found in a study of blood T cell repertoires in COVID-19. Across the whole study: There were acute and convalescent COVID-19 samples, and they came from the United States, Italy and Spain. Nucleic acid was either cDNA or gDNA, and it came from T cells, B-cell-depleted T cells, or PBMCs.

Per the authors' pipeline: Estimation of nucleated cell counts relied on the amplification of reference gene primers. Generated by immunoSEQ multiplex PCR, the TCRdb table keeps only in-frame clones and is missing some. The DNA gave D and trimming, while V, J and clone size come from that table. The table shows approximately 260,000 clones, with around 80% occurring only once. Membership in each cohort depended on participant-reported clinical history. This CDR3 contains 16 residues. Germline CDR1 and CDR2: KGHDR and SFDVKD. Trimming took 0 bases from V and 1 from J, leaving 10 bases between them. This chain joins TRBV24-1 and TRBJ2-3; perhaps TRBD1 as D (6 bases). This sequence was found in a man aged 30 to 39 with acute COVID-19. Material: PBMCs or T cells enriched from blood (not recorded which). The CDR3 protein is CATSDLRQERTDTQYF. The CDR3 nucleotides read TGTGCCACCAGTGATTTGAGACAGGAGCGCACAGATACGCAGTATTTT.